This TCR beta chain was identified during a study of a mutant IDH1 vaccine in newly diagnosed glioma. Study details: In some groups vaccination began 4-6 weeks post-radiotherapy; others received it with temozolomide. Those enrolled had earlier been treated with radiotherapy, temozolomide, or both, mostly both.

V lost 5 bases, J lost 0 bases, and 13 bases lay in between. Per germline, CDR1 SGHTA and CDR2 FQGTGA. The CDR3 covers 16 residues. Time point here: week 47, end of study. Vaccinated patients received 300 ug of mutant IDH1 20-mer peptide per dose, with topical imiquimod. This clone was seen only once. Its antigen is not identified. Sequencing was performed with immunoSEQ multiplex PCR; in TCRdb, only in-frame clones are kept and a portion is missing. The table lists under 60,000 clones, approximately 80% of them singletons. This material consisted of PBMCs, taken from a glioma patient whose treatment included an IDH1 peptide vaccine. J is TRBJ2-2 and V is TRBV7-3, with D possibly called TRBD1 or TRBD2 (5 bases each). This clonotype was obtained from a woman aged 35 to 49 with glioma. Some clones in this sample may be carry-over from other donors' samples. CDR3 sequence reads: CASSPFGTANTGELFF. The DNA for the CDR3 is TGTGCCAGCAGCCCTTTTGGGACCGCGAACACCGGGGAGCTGTTTTTT.